This is a list of T cell receptor beta chains from one sample in a study of human T cells and chemical hapten exposure. TCRdb passed the RACE reads through MiXCR, listing each CDR3 protein once. Among some 89,000 distinct CDR3 sequences listed, around 9.6% were seen once. Sample: whole blood, taken in connection with sensitization to the hapten diphenylcyclopropenone (DPC). These receptors were taken from a woman younger than 45 with alopecia areata. Some clones in this sample may be carry-over from other donors' samples. Each CDR3 is given with its conserved first and last residue.

CSATPPAAEQYF TRBJ2-7 TRBV20-1
CASSRTGDSGNTIYF TRBJ1-3 TRBV5-1
CASSRGTGSGNTIYF TRBJ1-3 TRBV28
CSALVGHTETQYF TRBJ2-5 TRBV20-1
CSVLPTTSYEQYF TRBJ2-7 TRBV29-1
CASSSSDRVVGYTF TRBJ1-2 TRBV28
CSVDGNTGELFF TRBJ2-2 TRBV29-1
CASSYGQGQPQHF TRBJ1-5 TRBV6-5
CASSRVNQPQHF TRBJ1-5 TRBV7-9
CASSKLAVQETQYF TRBJ2-5 TRBV3-1
CASSLRTTISYEQYF TRBJ2-7 TRBV7-8
CSTGTSVNNEQFF TRBJ2-1 TRBV29-1
CSARDGGNEQFF TRBJ2-1 TRBV20-1
CASSLAAAGGSPLHF TRBJ1-6 TRBV7-2
CASSLGTSGPLYNEQFF TRBJ2-1 TRBV5-1
CSVVGTGDEQYF TRBJ2-7 TRBV29-1
CASSPSDRGGTEAFF TRBJ1-1 TRBV4-2
CASSPIRQAGFYGYTF TRBJ1-2 TRBV18
CASRERGEQFF TRBJ2-1 TRBV13
CASKLTSNYGYTF TRBJ1-2 TRBV2
CASSSPLQGNEQYF TRBJ2-7 TRBV28
CASSSALSSPDTQYF TRBJ2-3 TRBV5-1
CASSYGTGANVLTF TRBJ2-6 TRBV9
CASTLVSNTGELFF TRBJ2-2 TRBV6-2/TRBV6-3
CASSPSAKNIQYF TRBJ2-4 TRBV19
CASSLAQLLKNTEAFF TRBJ1-1 TRBV12-3/TRBV12-4
CSVRTGSRTEAFF TRBJ1-1 TRBV29-1
CASSPGRGNEQFF TRBJ2-1 TRBV18
CASSYSAGASNQPQHF TRBJ1-5 TRBV6-6
CASSQDRGLNYEQYF TRBJ2-7 TRBV4-3
CASSRGQGASETQYF TRBJ2-5 TRBV7-2
CASRTRDQDADTQYF TRBJ2-3 TRBV12-3/TRBV12-4
CASISQGLNTEAFF TRBJ1-1 TRBV6-5
CASRPGKGTGLNGNTIYF TRBJ1-3 TRBV12-3/TRBV12-4
CASSLGSTDTQYF TRBJ2-3 TRBV12-3/TRBV12-4
CATSDQLSYTF TRBJ1-2 TRBV24-1
CSVRLAGGDEQYF TRBJ2-7 TRBV29-1
CAWSIQGVWTGELFF TRBJ2-2 TRBV30
CASSIGGYNEKLFF TRBJ1-4 TRBV19
CASSVGATDTQYF TRBJ2-3 TRBV10-1
CSAGTRDTQYF TRBJ2-3 TRBV20-1
CSVDLLAGGAAQYF TRBJ2-3 TRBV29-1
CASSLVRTSNYGYTF TRBJ1-2 TRBV12-3/TRBV12-4
CGSSFSGGAAQNTQYF TRBJ2-3 TRBV7-2
CATTDSPNTEAFF TRBJ1-1 TRBV10-3
CASSQGLWDSGIQSGKNIQYF TRBJ2-4 TRBV4-1
CASTQGQSKNIQYF TRBJ2-4 TRBV12-3/TRBV12-4
CSVAGQALEAFF TRBJ1-1 TRBV29-1
CASSQDAGGAETQYF TRBJ2-5 TRBV4-3
CASTEGPGLSYEQYF TRBJ2-7 TRBV5-1
CAISESGQGGYEQYF TRBJ2-7 TRBV10-3
CASSRLSSGNTIYF TRBJ1-3 TRBV7-9
CASSPPGDTQYF TRBJ2-3 TRBV5-1
CSDSRMDSSNEQFF TRBJ2-1 TRBV29-1
CASSSAALLEYEQYF TRBJ2-7 TRBV7-3
CSAQRSGLAVSEQFF TRBJ2-1 TRBV20-1
CSVANAATLEGYTF TRBJ1-2 TRBV29-1